The 19 T cell receptor beta chains in this list originate from one sample, sequenced in a study of neurological immune-mediated disorders. Time point reported: technical triplicate 1. TCRdb passed the 5' RACE reads through MiXCR, listing each CDR3 protein once. The data show some 38,000 distinct CDR3 sequences, with 8.5% to 14% seen just once and nearly 4% held by the top ten. Material: PBMCs. The receptor set was obtained from a man aged 60 to 69 with HTLV-1-associated myelopathy (HAM/TSP).

This clonotype was counted at least ten times. V gene TRBV5-1 combines with J gene TRBJ2-1, with 8 positions matching TRBD1. Germline trimming cut 3 bases from V and 0 bases from J; bases unmatched to any gene: 2. Germline values: CDR1 SGHRS, CDR2 YFSETQ. The CDR3 runs 15 residues. CDR3 loop: CASSSGQVSYNEQFF. CDR3 nucleotides: TGCGCCAGCAGCTCGGGACAGGTCTCCTACAATGAGCAGTTCTTC.

This clonotype showed up many times. The genes are TRBV6-6 and TRBJ2-1; TRBD2 aligns across 7 bases. J lost 7 bases, V lost 7 bases, and 7 bases had no gene match. This CDR3 spans 13 amino acids. Germline loops: CDR1 MNHNY, CDR2 SVGAGI (reference sequence). The CDR3 nucleotides read TGTGCCAGCACCGGACTAGTGGGGAATGAGCAGTTCTTC. Its translation: CASTGLVGNEQFF.

This chain uses TRBV4-1 with TRBJ2-7, with a possible D match to TRBD2 (5 bases). Between the trimmed V and J ends, which lost 0 bases and 3 bases, there was a span of 12 bases. In germline, CDR1 is MGHRA, CDR2 YSYEKL. This CDR3 has 15 residues. CDR3 in DNA: TGCGCCAGCAGCCAAGAATTTCGGGATTTCTACGAGCAGTACTTC. It yields the protein CASSQEFRDFYEQYF.

There are many counts of this clonotype. This rearrangement joins TRBV5-1 to TRBJ2-7, with a weak D call TRBD1 (6 bases). CDR3 length equals 14 residues. Trimming shortened V by 4 bases and J by 5 bases, and 16 bases separated the two germline ends. Germline-derived CDR1 and CDR2 are SGHRS and YFSETQ. The CDR3 DNA follows: TGCGCCAGCAGCCCTTCACAGGGTTCGCACGAGCAGTACTTC. This encodes CASSPSQGSHEQYF.

This clonotype was detected many times. The CDR3 nucleotides are TGTGCCACCAGCCTGGGGTTGACGTATGGCTACACCTTC. Amino acid sequence: CATSLGLTYGYTF. The chain carries TRBV15 and TRBJ1-2, with D hard to call. Trimming took 5 bases from V and 5 from J, leaving 12 bases between them. The CDR3 sequence is 13 residues long. Germline lookup yields CDR1 LNHNV and CDR2 YYDKDF (reference sequence).

This clonotype has ten or more counts. V is TRBV7-2 and J is TRBJ2-1, with 11 nucleotides matching TRBD2. The junction had 4 bases not matched to a gene; V was cut back by 5 bases and J by 4 bases. CDR1 is SGHTA, CDR2 FQGNSA, per germline. The CDR3 covers 15 residues. CDR3 protein: CASSETSGIYNEQFF. CDR3 bases: TGTGCCAGCAGCGAGACTAGCGGGATATACAATGAGCAGTTCTTC. Filled out from reference TRBV7-2 and TRBJ2-1, the complete variable domain reads GAGVSQSPSNKVTEKGKDVELRCDPISGHTALYWYRQSLGQGLEFLIYFQGNSAPDKSGLPSDRFSAERTGGSVSTLTIQRTQQEDSAVYLCASSETSGIYNEQFFGPGTRLTVL.

J is TRBJ2-1 and V is TRBV2; D may be TRBD1 (6 bases). CDR1 and CDR2 (germline): SNHLY, FYNNEI. CDR3 size: 15 residues. The V end lost 4 bases, the J end lost 1 base, and 11 bases lay between the germline ends. The CDR3 is CASSAGDMSYNEQFF. The CDR3 DNA sequence: TGTGCCAGCAGTGCCGGGGACATGTCCTACAATGAGCAGTTCTTC.

In this sample, this clonotype turned up many times. This rearrangement joins TRBV6-1 to TRBJ1-5; D is ambiguous. V shed 6 bases and J shed 10 bases, with 10 bases lying between them. The CDR3 length is 11 residues. Germline V gene sequence: CDR1 MNHNS, CDR2 SASEGT. CDR3 nucleotide sequence: TGTGCCAGCAGCGCCATTGGTCCCCAGCATTTT. Its translation: CASSAIGPQHF.

Worth noting for this clonotype: The junction departs from germline at one end; a sequencing error may be responsible. The gene calls are TRBV5-1 and TRBJ2-3; 7 positions agree with TRBD2. CDR1 is SGHRS and CDR2 is YFSETQ in the germline V gene. This CDR3 spans 16 amino acids. The CDR3 coding sequence is TGCGCCATCAGCCTCGGACTAGACCAACGCACAGTTACGCAGTATTTT. Translated: CAISLGLDQRTVTQYF.

This clonotype was recorded at least ten times. The chain is built from TRBV29-1 and TRBJ2-7; D might be TRBD1 or TRBD2, each matching 5 bases. The CDR3 consists of 13 residues. V lost 3 bases, J lost 3 bases, and 12 bases lay in between. Germline V gene lookup returns CDR1 SQVTM and CDR2 ANQGSEA. The CDR3 sequence is CSVEPDGGYEQYF. The CDR3 nucleotides are TGCAGCGTTGAGCCGGATGGGGGCTACGAGCAGTACTTC.

This clonotype was recorded at least ten times. The chain employs TRBV12-3 or TRBV12-4 and TRBJ2-2; D tentatively reads TRBD1 or TRBD2 (6 bases each). V lost 6 bases to trimming and J lost 7 bases, with 15 bases between them. The CDR3 extends over 14 amino acids. The CDR3 nucleotides are TGTGCCAGCAGCAACAGGGCGGGGAGCGGGGAGCTGTTTTTT. This encodes CASSNRAGSGELFF.

With respect to this clonotype: One junction end does not reproduce the germline sequence, and a read error may be involved. The chain has TRBV6-5 and TRBJ2-7; D possibly corresponds to TRBD2 (6 bases). The CDR3 consists of 15 residues. Germline V gene data show CDR1 as MNHEY and CDR2 as SVGAGI. CDR3 protein: CARSYAPGSSYEQYF. Here the CDR3 DNA reads TGTGCCAGAAGTTACGCACCCGGGAGTTCCTACGAGCAGTACTTC.

This clonotype was detected a few times. The chain links TRBV20-1 to TRBJ2-3; D may be TRBD1 (6 bases). The CDR3 extends over 15 amino acids. Germline lookup yields CDR1 DFQATT and CDR2 SNEGSKA (reference sequence). Trimming pared 6 bases from V and 3 bases from J, leaving 19 bases between. The CDR3 loop is CSAEDRGGTTDTQYF. The CDR3 region has the DNA TGCAGTGCCGAGGATCGAGGGGGAACTACAGATACGCAGTATTTT.

This clonotype was seen repeatedly, ten times or more. The chain employs TRBV2 and TRBJ1-4; 7 bases map to TRBD1. Trimming removed 6 bases from V and 4 bases from J; junction bases left unmatched: 11. CDR3 length: 16 amino acids. CDR1 SNHLY and CDR2 FYNNEI come from the germline V gene. As DNA, the CDR3 is TGTGCCAGCAGCGAGACAGGGAAGGGGAATAATGAAAAACTGTTTTTT. Residues: CASSETGKGNNEKLFF.

This clonotype was detected many times. The gene calls are TRBV20-1 and TRBJ2-7, with 8 bases aligning to TRBD2. CDR3 length equals 15 residues. Germline loops: CDR1 DFQATT, CDR2 SNEGSKA (reference sequence). V lost 0 bases and J lost 3; bases outside the gene matches: 7. In DNA form, the CDR3 reads TGCAGTGCTAGAGATACGGTTAGCGGGAACTACGAGCAGTACTTC. It encodes CSARDTVSGNYEQYF.

This clonotype showed up many times. CDR3 residues: CASSHLGTAGNTIYF. The DNA for the CDR3 is TGTGCCAGCAGTCACCTCGGGACAGCAGGAAACACCATATATTTT. The V call is TRBV7-8, the J call TRBJ1-3; TRBD1 matches at 7 bases. This CDR3 region has 15 residues. Per germline, CDR1 SGHVS and CDR2 FQNEAQ. J was trimmed by 4 bases and V by 6 bases; bases with no gene match: 9.

V and J are TRBV9 and TRBJ2-1; 8 nucleotides align to TRBD1. The V and J ends lost 4 bases and 8 bases, in that order; junction bases with no gene match: 8. Germline V gene lookup returns CDR1 SGDLS and CDR2 YYNGEE. This CDR3 region has 14 residues. CDR3 region: CASSPGTGFDEQFF. The DNA for the CDR3 is TGTGCCAGCAGCCCAGGGACAGGATTCGATGAGCAGTTCTTC.

This clonotype was counted many times. The chain joins TRBV4-3 to TRBJ2-1; 7 nucleotides match TRBD2. CDR3 size: 16 residues. After removal of 1 base from V and 4 bases from J, the junction contained 7 bases not matched to a gene. Germline V gene lookup returns CDR1 LGHNA and CDR2 YSLEER. CDR3 region: CASSQGWGGGYNEQFF. CDR3 nucleotides: TGCGCCAGCAGCCAAGGTTGGGGGGGGGGATACAATGAGCAGTTCTTC.

This clonotype was seen at least ten times. This rearrangement joins TRBV2 to TRBJ2-2, with D possibly TRBD1 on 6 matching bases. The germline V gene has CDR1 SNHLY and CDR2 FYNNEI. This CDR3 is built from 11 residues. Trimming cost V 8 bases and J 6 bases, with 7 bases left between them. The CDR3 sequence: CASGGSGELFF. The CDR3 coding sequence is TGTGCCAGCGGGGGCTCCGGGGAGCTGTTTTTT.